This TCR beta chain was recorded in a study of sequential checkpoint blockade in melanoma (dated by TCRdb to the late 2010s). At the level of the whole study: Using 1:1 randomization, the trial assigned patients either to first-line nivolumab followed by ipilimumab (arm A) or to ipilimumab followed by nivolumab (arm B). Both trial sequences were followed by maintenance nivolumab. DNA from about a hundred pretreatment melanoma tumor samples underwent TCRbeta immunosequencing. For approximately 23 patients, matched tumor biopsies were taken both before treatment and at week 13, after single-agent nivolumab (arm A) or ipilimumab (arm B). Roughly 80% of the matched pre- and post-treatment tumor biopsy pairs came from the same lesion.

The immunoSEQ Assay was used to immunosequence TCRbeta CDR3 regions from genomic DNA. Before high-throughput sequencing, the genomic DNA was amplified using bias-controlled multiplex PCR. Regarding the original processing steps: To quantify the absolute abundance of each unique TCRbeta CDR3 region, the sequences were collapsed and filtered. Clonality was defined as 1 minus Pielou's evenness and was calculated using productive rearrangements only. Tumor T-cell fraction was calculated by normalizing TCRbeta template counts to usable DNA, which was estimated from several housekeeping genes. Clones with significantly greater frequencies in on-treatment versus baseline samples were identified using a previously published method. This immuneACCESS table, as held by TCRdb, lists in-frame sequences with V and J called but not all clones. Of the missing ones, under half trace to an unresolved V gene in checked studies; the others have no known cause. For V, J and clone size, that table is used; D and trimming come from the DNA. Present in this sample are 2,000 to 3,000 clones, more than 20% of which were seen just once. Together, the top ten hold approximately 17% of the sample.

The meaning of the sample's treatment or condition label: randomized to nivolumab then ipilimumab (arm A) or the reverse (arm B). No trial patient had received prior DNA-damaging chemotherapy. CheckMate 064, a randomized, open-label phase II trial of sequential checkpoint blockade, was the source of the samples, all of which came from patients with melanoma. Genomic DNA from formalin-fixed paraffin-embedded (FFPE) tissue samples was used for tumor TCR sequencing. Findings and caveats that apply to the study as a whole: Tumor T-cell fraction and clonality correlated with PD-L1 staining and CD8+ T-cell counts but not with mutational load. Validation of the response-prediction model combining TCR metrics and mutation burden is needed in larger, independent patient cohorts. Achieving clinical benefit was about 30 times more likely for patients whose tumor T-cell fraction and clonality increased by week 13. Within-arm analyses of tumor T-cell fraction were constrained by small sample sizes and reduced statistical power. In the nivolumab-first arm (arm A), pretreatment tumor TIL clonality was associated with response (P = .04).

V gives up 0 bases and J gives up 4 bases, and the segment between their germline ends measures 7 bases. The CDR3 sequence holds 13 residues, the cysteine and phenylalanine included. Just the 39-base CDR3 DNA is kept, in frame starting at base 1. Reading the germline V gene gives CDR1 SGDLS and CDR2 YYNGEE. This clone has ten or more counts. Its specific antigen is unknown. No base-level quality is on record; no much larger clone is a single base apart. The sample in question was tumor tissue (inferred from file names), obtained from a patient given nivolumab and ipilimumab in sequence. The chain is made from TRBV9 and TRBJ1-2; TRBD1 is a weak D gene call, 5 bases matching. This sequence was found in a human donor with melanoma. CDR3 protein: CASSVGQGYGYTF. Here is the DNA: TGTGCCAGCAGCGTAGGGCAGGGCTATGGCTACACCTTC.